Each of the 23 T cell receptor beta chains below was sequenced from the same sample in a study of OX40 agonist ivuxolimab in advanced cancers. Data came from immunoSEQ multiplex PCR; TCRdb stores just in-frame clones and leaves some out. The sample records about 12,000 clones, approximately 76% being singletons. The sample consisted of CD4+ or CD8+ T cells sorted from blood, taken in a trial of the OX40 agonist ivuxolimab. These receptors came from an adult with an advanced solid tumor such as melanoma, head and neck, liver or kidney cancer.

The chain carries TRBV28 and TRBJ2-7, with unresolved D. The CDR3 is 12 residues long. V was trimmed by 3 bases and J by 3 bases, leaving 6 bases between them. CDR1 is MDHEN and CDR2 is SYDVKM in the germline V gene. The CDR3 region is CASSFGYYEQYF. The CDR3 nucleotides are TGTGCCAGCAGTTTTGGGTACTACGAGCAGTACTTC. The variable domain in full, completed from reference TRBV28 and TRBJ2-7, reads DVKVTQSSRYLVKRTGEKVFLECVQDMDHENMFWYRQDPGLGLRLIYFSYDVKMKEKGDIPEGYSVSREKKERFSLILESASTNQTSMYLCASSFGYYEQYFGPGTRLTVT.

By share of the sample, this clone is medium-sized (0.01 to 0.1%). The genes are TRBV14 and TRBJ2-3; a possible D gene is TRBD2 (5 bases). Per the germline V gene, CDR1 is SGHDN and CDR2 is FVKESK. V lost 4 bases, J lost 0 bases, and 8 bases lay in between. The CDR3 loop spans 14 amino acids. CDR3 region: CASSPRTSTDTQYF. CDR3 bases: TGTGCCAGCAGCCCCCGGACTAGCACAGATACGCAGTATTTT.

In its sample, this clone was seen a few times. The chain employs TRBV5-1 and TRBJ2-7; 10 bases are a match to TRBD2. Germline CDR1 and CDR2: SGHRS and YFSETQ. V gave up 2 bases and J gave up 6 bases; unmatched junction bases: 5. This CDR3 spans 14 amino acids. CDR3 sequence reads: CASSFGTSDPEQYF. The CDR3, as DNA: TGCGCCAGCAGCTTTGGGACTAGCGATCCCGAGCAGTACTTC.

The chain is built from TRBV28 and TRBJ1-2, with a possible D match to TRBD1 (6 bases). This CDR3 contains 14 residues. CDR1 and CDR2 from the germline V gene are MDHEN and SYDVKM. The V and J ends lost 5 bases and 4 bases respectively, with 14 bases between them. CDR3 protein: CASSDTTGSYGYTF. CDR3 coding DNA: TGTGCCAGCAGTGATACTACAGGGTCCTATGGCTACACCTTC.

This clone has just a few counts. CDR3 residues: CASGGQGRNEQYF. In nucleotides, the CDR3 is TGTGCCAGCGGGGGACAGGGGCGAAACGAGCAGTACTTC. This sequence joins TRBV2 and TRBJ2-7, with TRBD1 matching 10 bases. The CDR3 is 13 amino acids. CDR1 and CDR2 from the germline V gene are SNHLY and FYNNEI. V shed 8 bases and J 5 bases; nucleotides not matched to a gene: 6.

This chain links TRBV9 with TRBJ1-4; D not certain. The CDR3 is 13 residues long. With 2 bases removed from V and 5 bases from J, the gap between germline ends came to 7 bases. Germline V lookup: CDR1 SGDLS, CDR2 YYNGEE. The CDR3: CASSVWQNEKLFF. The CDR3, as DNA: TGTGCCAGCAGCGTTTGGCAAAATGAAAAACTGTTTTTT.

J is TRBJ2-3 and V is TRBV4-1; D is unresolved. The germline V gene has CDR1 MGHRA and CDR2 YSYEKL. V dropped 0 bases and J dropped 6 bases, with 10 bases sitting between them. The CDR3 spans 14 residues. The CDR3: CASSQEGQSDTQYF. The CDR3 nucleotides are TGCGCCAGCAGCCAAGAAGGGCAAAGTGATACGCAGTATTTT.

The chain is built from TRBV7-8 and TRBJ2-3; 11 nucleotides match TRBD2. This CDR3 has 18 amino acids. V lost 1 base, J lost 2 bases, and 8 bases stayed unmatched. Germline loops: CDR1 SGHVS, CDR2 FQNEAQ. The CDR3 sequence: CASSLEPGLAALTDTQYF. CDR3 nucleotide sequence: TGTGCCAGCAGCTTAGAACCGGGACTAGCGGCCCTCACAGATACGCAGTATTTT.

This chain links TRBV18 with TRBJ1-1; D is uncertain. V lost 5 bases to trimming and J lost 6 bases, with 13 bases between them. The CDR3 covers 13 residues. Looked up from germline, CDR1 is KGHSH and CDR2 is LQKENI. CDR3 sequence: CASSSGPRAEAFF. CDR3 nucleotides: TGTGCCAGCTCATCTGGACCTCGGGCTGAAGCTTTCTTT. The full variable domain, its missing parts supplied by reference TRBV18 and TRBJ1-1, is NAGVMQNPRHLVRRRGQEARLRCSPMKGHSHVYWYRQLPEEGLKFMVYLQKENIIDESGMPKERFSAEFPKEGPSILRIQQVVRGDSAAYFCASSSGPRAEAFFGQGTRLTVV.

This sequence joins TRBV4-1 and TRBJ2-1; 11 bases line up with TRBD2. The CDR3 extends over 16 amino acids. CDR1 is MGHRA and CDR2 is YSYEKL in the germline V gene. With 2 bases clipped from V and 4 bases from J, the junction kept 4 bases outside the gene matches. The CDR3 reads CASSQTGLAAYNEQFF. Here the CDR3 DNA reads TGCGCCAGCAGCCAAACGGGACTAGCGGCTTACAATGAGCAGTTCTTC.

The chain couples TRBV29-1 to TRBJ2-2, with D unresolved. The ends were cut back, 4 bases at V and 2 bases at J, with 8 bases in the middle. Germline CDR1 SQVTM, CDR2 ANQGSEA. This CDR3 is built from 13 residues. CDR3 coding DNA: TGCAGCGTTGTGGTAGTAAACACCGGGGAGCTGTTTTTT. This translates into CSVVVVNTGELFF.

The chain combines TRBV7-2 with TRBJ1-2; D is unresolved. The V and J ends lost 1 base and 7 bases respectively, with 7 bases between them. In germline, CDR1 is SGHTA, CDR2 FQGNSA. CDR3 length equals 12 residues. The CDR3 loop is CASSLGVPGYTF. The CDR3 bases are TGTGCCAGCAGCTTAGGCGTTCCTGGCTACACCTTC.

J is TRBJ2-3 and V is TRBV30; D might be TRBD1 (6 bases). The CDR3 totals 15 residues. Trimming removed 0 bases from V and 4 bases from J, with 14 bases in between. CDR1 and CDR2 from the germline V gene are GTSNPN and SVGIG (reference sequence). CDR3 residues: CAWSVLERGSDTQYF. CDR3 sequence (DNA): TGTGCCTGGAGTGTACTGGAAAGGGGGTCAGATACGCAGTATTTT. Combining the CDR3 with reference TRBV30 and TRBJ2-3 gives the whole variable domain SQTIHQWPATLVQPVGSPLSLECTVEGTSNPNLYWYRQAAGRGLQLLFYSVGIGQISSEVPQNLSASRPQDRQFILSSKKLLLSDSGFYLCAWSVLERGSDTQYFGPGTRLTVL.

The V gene is TRBV6-5, the J gene TRBJ2-7; TRBD2 aligns across 7 bases. The trim removed 0 bases at V and 0 bases at J, leaving 5 bases unmatched. The CDR3 is 16 amino acids. Germline V lookup: CDR1 MNHEY, CDR2 SVGAGI. The CDR3 loop reads CASSYSGGAFSYEQYF. The CDR3 coding sequence is TGTGCCAGCAGTTACTCGGGAGGGGCCTTCTCCTACGAGCAGTACTTC.

The V call is TRBV30, the J call TRBJ2-7; the D gene is possibly TRBD1 (6 bases). Germline values: CDR1 GTSNPN, CDR2 SVGIG (reference sequence). The CDR3 sequence is 11 residues long. The CDR3: CALDSSYEQYF. DNA of the CDR3: TGTGCATTGGACAGCTCCTACGAGCAGTACTTC. Full variable domain (outside the CDR3, taken from reference TRBV30 and TRBJ2-7): SQTIHQWPATLVQPVGSPLSLECTVEGTSNPNLYWYRQAAGRGLQLLFYSVGIGQISSEVPQNLSASRPQDRQFILSSKKLLLSDSGFYLCALDSSYEQYFGPGTRLTVT.

This clone was found a few times. The CDR3 DNA follows: TGCGCCAGCAGCTTGCGAGGGGACGACACTGAAGCTTTCTTT. Translating it yields CASSLRGDDTEAFF. The chain links TRBV5-1 to TRBJ1-1; tentative D call: TRBD1 (5 bases). V was shortened by 1 base and J by 3 bases, with 10 bases between the two germline ends. The CDR3 is 14 amino acids. Germline V gives CDR1 SGHRS, CDR2 YFSETQ. Filled out from reference TRBV5-1 and TRBJ1-1, the complete variable domain reads KAGVTQTPRYLIKTRGQQVTLSCSPISGHRSVSWYQQTPGQGLQFLFEYFSETQRNKGNFPGRFSGRQFSNSRSEMNVSTLELGDSALYLCASSLRGDDTEAFFGQGTRLTVV.

The chain links TRBV11-2 to TRBJ2-4; D could derive from TRBD1 or TRBD2 (5 bases each). Germline V CDR1 and CDR2: SGHAT, FQNNGV. The CDR3 contains 17 residues. V was trimmed by 0 bases and J by 0 bases, leaving 12 bases between them. DNA for the CDR3: TGTGCCAGCAGCTTAGATTTCGACAGCGGAGCCAAAAACATTCAGTACTTC. As protein: CASSLDFDSGAKNIQYF.

For this clone: At one of its ends the junction is not consistent with the germline gene, which may arise from a read error. The genes are TRBV7-7 and TRBJ2-5; D possibly matches TRBD1 or TRBD2 (5 bases each). The CDR3 runs 14 residues. The germline CDR1 and CDR2 sequences are SSHAT and FNYEAQ (reference sequence). The CDR3 DNA sequence: TGTGCTAGCAGCTCCCGGGACGCTCAAGAGACCCAGTACTTC. Protein product: CASSSRDAQETQYF.

The chain recombines TRBV29-1 with TRBJ2-3, with unresolved D. The CDR3 loop spans 13 amino acids. V was trimmed by 5 bases and J by 4 bases, leaving 13 bases between them. Germline assignment: CDR1 SQVTM and CDR2 ANQGSEA. Here the CDR3 reads CSVIGGSSDTQYF. In nucleotides, the CDR3 is TGCAGCGTTATTGGCGGAAGTTCAGATACGCAGTATTTT.

The rearrangement links TRBV28 to TRBJ2-2; no clear D. CDR1 MDHEN and CDR2 SYDVKM come from the germline V gene. V shed 4 bases and J shed 1 base, with 4 bases lying between them. This CDR3 is built from 13 residues. CDR3 sequence (DNA): TGTGCCAGCAGTTGGGGGAACACCGGGGAGCTGTTTTTT. Protein: CASSWGNTGELFF.

The chain employs TRBV27 and TRBJ2-2; D may be TRBD1 (5 bases). Trimming removed 5 bases from V and 2 bases from J, with 21 bases in between. This CDR3 region has 18 residues. The germline V gene has CDR1 MNHEY and CDR2 SMNVEV (reference sequence). CDR3 nucleotides: TGTGCCAGCAGTCCCCCCCTGACAGTCGCTCGCAACACCGGGGAGCTGTTTTTT. It is translated as CASSPPLTVARNTGELFF.

This chain joins TRBV27 and TRBJ2-3; TRBD2 matches at 9 bases. The CDR3 covers 14 residues. Germline V gives CDR1 MNHEY, CDR2 SMNVEV (reference sequence). V shed 5 bases, J shed 4 bases, and the junction held 4 bases outside the gene matches. This CDR3 is CASSPWTSADTQYF. CDR3 nucleotide sequence: TGTGCCAGCAGTCCTTGGACTAGCGCAGATACGCAGTATTTT.

The chain combines TRBV4-3 with TRBJ2-1, with TRBD2 matching 7 bases. Looked up from germline, CDR1 is LGHNA and CDR2 is YSLEER. The CDR3 loop spans 12 amino acids. The V and J ends lost 2 bases and 9 bases, in that order; junction bases with no gene match: 1. The CDR3 spells CASSQTGGEQFF. CDR3 coding DNA: TGCGCCAGCAGCCAAACGGGGGGTGAGCAGTTCTTC.